The present T cell receptor beta chain was sequenced within a study of blood T cell repertoires in COVID-19. Across the whole study: Sites across the United States, Italy and Spain contributed samples from acute and convalescent COVID-19.

V lost 3 bases and J 4 bases, leaving 8 bases between the germline ends. Germline V CDR1 and CDR2: LNHDA, SQIVND (reference sequence). This CDR3 region has 13 residues. As originally analysed: Estimated nucleated cell counts came from reference gene primer amplification. The repertoire was sequenced with immunoSEQ multiplex PCR; TCRdb's copy has only in-frame clones and lacks some. The V and J calls and clone size were taken over from that table, and D and trimming were inferred from the DNA. The repertoire has roughly 40,000 clones, around 76% of them found once; the top ten carry 8.5%. V usage is TRBV19 and J usage is TRBJ2-3; a weak D match, TRBD2 (6 bases). The sample was peripheral blood. The clonotype comes from a man in his 70s with active or convalescent COVID-19. CDR3 amino acids: CASSIGGADTQYF. The DNA for the CDR3 is TGTGCCAGTAGTATCGGGGGAGCAGATACGCAGTATTTT.